Listed here are 21 T cell receptor beta chains from one sample, sequenced in a study of PD-1 blockade in classical Hodgkin lymphoma. There was relapse after autologous stem cell transplantation in every patient, and there was variation in brentuximab vedotin exposure. Some clones are missing from TCRdb's copy, which holds only in-frame ones; the method was immunoSEQ multiplex PCR. The sample carries about 100,000 clones, around 89% recorded once. The source was peripheral blood mononuclear cells (PBMCs), collected before the second cycle of nivolumab. These receptors originate from a human donor with classical Hodgkin lymphoma.

This clone has just one count. V usage is TRBV15 and J usage is TRBJ1-1; D gene unclear. This CDR3 has 13 amino acids. V was pared by 3 bases and J by 10 bases, with 15 bases between. Per germline, CDR1 LNHNV and CDR2 YYDKDF (reference sequence). CDR3: CATSRGLDGRAFF. The CDR3 coding sequence is TGTGCCACCAGCAGGGGGTTAGACGGGCGAGCTTTCTTT. The full variable domain, its missing parts supplied by reference TRBV15 and TRBJ1-1, is DAMVIQNPRYQVTQFGKPVTLSCSQTLNHNVMYWYQQKSSQAPKLLFHYYDKDFNNEADTPDNFQSRRPNTSFCFLDIRSPGLGDTAMYLCATSRGLDGRAFFGQGTRLTVV.

The chain carries TRBV28 and TRBJ2-1, with 10 bases that match TRBD2. The CDR3 has 14 amino acids. In germline, CDR1 is MDHEN, CDR2 SYDVKM. Trimming removed 6 bases from V and 10 bases from J; junction bases left unmatched: 9. The CDR3 here is CASSSELAGSEQFF. The CDR3 coding sequence is TGTGCCAGCAGCTCGGAACTAGCGGGGAGCGAGCAGTTCTTC.

The chain carries TRBV18 and TRBJ1-6, with a possible D match to TRBD1 (5 bases). The CDR3 contains 18 residues. Germline V lookup: CDR1 KGHSH, CDR2 LQKENI. V was trimmed by 4 bases and J by 7 bases, leaving 23 bases between them. CDR3 sequence (DNA): TGTGCCAGCTCACGGGGGAGCGTGTGGACGTCTGGGAATTCACCCCTCCACTTT. This encodes CASSRGSVWTSGNSPLHF.

V and J are TRBV11-2 and TRBJ1-6; D remains unclear. Germline lookup yields CDR1 SGHAT and CDR2 FQNNGV. The length of the CDR3 is 16 residues. Trimming removed 2 bases from V and 12 bases from J, with 20 bases in between. The CDR3 here is CASSLPPRPPALPLHF. The CDR3 DNA follows: TGTGCCAGCAGCTTACCCCCAAGGCCCCCGGCCTTACCCCTCCACTTT.

The chain recombines TRBV19 with TRBJ1-1; 8 bases fit TRBD1. Germline CDR1 is LNHDA and CDR2 is SQIVND (reference sequence). The V gene end was trimmed by 3 bases and the J gene end by 5 bases; junction bases not matched to a gene: 11. The CDR3 length is 16 residues. CDR3 residues: CASSIRTGRMRTEAFF. For the CDR3, the DNA is TGTGCCAGTAGTATTAGGACAGGGAGGATGCGGACTGAAGCTTTCTTT.

This sequence joins TRBV18 and TRBJ2-3, with 15 bases that match TRBD2. CDR3 length equals 18 residues. V dropped 5 bases and J dropped 2; count of bases not matched to a gene: 8. The germline V gene encodes CDR1 KGHSH and CDR2 LQKENI. CDR3 coding DNA: TGTGCCAGCTCAGCTGGACTAGCGGGGGGGCCGGACACAGATACGCAGTATTTT. Translating it yields CASSAGLAGGPDTDTQYF.

The J gene is TRBJ1-2, the V gene TRBV4-2; D perhaps matches TRBD1 (5 bases). CDR3 length: 17 amino acids. Per germline, CDR1 LGHNA and CDR2 YNFKEQ. Trimming stripped 4 bases from V and 3 bases from J, with 21 bases between. The DNA of the CDR3 is TGTGCCAGCAGCCCGGTTATTGGGGCCCCGAAGGACTATGGCTACACCTTC. It codes for CASSPVIGAPKDYGYTF.

The V call is TRBV18, the J call TRBJ1-2; 8 bases are shared with TRBD1. This CDR3 comprises 14 residues. V was pared by 2 bases and J by 4 bases, with 3 bases of the junction left unmatched. Germline V gives CDR1 KGHSH, CDR2 LQKENI. The CDR3 protein is CASSPGDRGYGYTF. CDR3 nucleotide sequence: TGTGCCAGCTCACCAGGAGACAGGGGCTATGGCTACACCTTC.

The chain employs TRBV6-6 and TRBJ2-7; D gene uncertain. V lost 0 bases to trimming and J lost 2 bases, with 5 bases between them. This CDR3 has 13 amino acids. Looked up from germline, CDR1 is MNHNY and CDR2 is SVGAGI (reference sequence). CDR3 in DNA: TGTGCCAGCAGTTACTCGTCGGCCTACGAGCAGTACTTC. Protein product: CASSYSSAYEQYF.

V usage is TRBV30 and J usage is TRBJ2-3; TRBD2 agrees at 8 bases. Germline-derived CDR1 and CDR2 are GTSNPN and SVGIG (reference sequence). This CDR3 region has 19 residues. Germline trimming cut 3 bases from V and 2 bases from J; bases unmatched to any gene: 19. As DNA, the CDR3 is TGTGCCTGGAGGGACCCTCCAGCGGGGGAGCTCATTAACACAGATACGCAGTATTTT. Protein product: CAWRDPPAGELINTDTQYF.

The chain combines TRBV5-4 with TRBJ2-1; 11 bases line up with TRBD1. This CDR3 has 17 amino acids. Germline assignment: CDR1 SGHNT and CDR2 YYREEE (reference sequence). Trimming at V came to 4 bases and at J to 5 bases, leaving 11 bases not matched to a gene. The CDR3 sequence: CASSPYKDRGPDNEQFF. The CDR3 DNA reads TGTGCCAGCAGCCCATACAAGGACAGGGGGCCAGACAATGAGCAGTTCTTC.

The chain joins TRBV9 to TRBJ1-2, with a possible D match to TRBD1 (6 bases). Germline CDR1 SGDLS, CDR2 YYNGEE. The V gene lost 3 bases and the J gene lost 3 bases, with 12 bases spanning the gap. This CDR3 is built from 14 residues. CDR3 loop: CASSEDSPHYGYTF. As DNA, the CDR3 is TGTGCCAGCAGCGAGGACAGCCCCCACTATGGCTACACCTTC. Filled out from reference TRBV9 and TRBJ1-2, the complete variable domain reads DSGVTQTPKHLITATGQRVTLRCSPRSGDLSVYWYQQSLDQGLQFLIQYYNGEERAKGNILERFSAQQFPDLHSELNLSSLELGDSALYFCASSEDSPHYGYTFGSGTRLTVV.

J is TRBJ1-5 and V is TRBV28; the D gene is possibly TRBD1 (5 bases). Germline values: CDR1 MDHEN, CDR2 SYDVKM. The CDR3 runs to 14 residues. V was cut by 2 bases and J by 2 bases, with 7 bases left in between. Here the CDR3 reads CASSLGGGNQPQHF. The DNA for the CDR3 is TGTGCCAGCAGTTTAGGGGGGGGCAATCAGCCCCAGCATTTT. Full variable domain (outside the CDR3, taken from reference TRBV28 and TRBJ1-5): DVKVTQSSRYLVKRTGEKVFLECVQDMDHENMFWYRQDPGLGLRLIYFSYDVKMKEKGDIPEGYSVSREKKERFSLILESASTNQTSMYLCASSLGGGNQPQHFGDGTRLSIL.

V usage is TRBV7-9 and J usage is TRBJ2-3, with 14 positions matching TRBD2. The J segment lost 6 bases and the V segment lost 2 bases, leaving 7 bases of the junction unmatched. The CDR3 is 17 residues long. CDR1 is SEHNR and CDR2 is FQNEAQ in the germline V gene (reference sequence). The CDR3 region has the DNA TGTGCCAGCAGCTTATCGGGACTAGCGGGGGTTAGGGATACGCAGTATTTT. This gives the protein CASSLSGLAGVRDTQYF.

CDR3 sequence: CASSSRMGEKLFF. The CDR3, as DNA: TGTGCCAGTAGTTCACGGATGGGAGAAAAACTGTTTTTT. This chain connects TRBV19 to TRBJ1-4; D remains unclear. Per the germline V gene, CDR1 is LNHDA and CDR2 is SQIVND (reference sequence). This CDR3 has 13 amino acids. With 5 bases removed from V and 8 bases from J, the gap between germline ends came to 12 bases.

The rearrangement uses TRBV9 and TRBJ2-1; 8 bases fit TRBD2. The CDR3 length is 15 residues. Trimming removed 0 bases from V and 7 bases from J; junction bases left unmatched: 6. From germline, CDR1 is SGDLS and CDR2 YYNGEE. The CDR3 loop is CASSVVGGVSNEQFF. The CDR3 DNA sequence: TGTGCCAGCAGCGTAGTCGGGGGGGTTTCTAATGAGCAGTTCTTC.

The genes are TRBV10-1 and TRBJ2-1; 8 positions agree with TRBD1. V shed 0 bases, J shed 7 bases, and the junction held 5 bases outside the gene matches. Germline V gene data show CDR1 as WNHNN and CDR2 as SYGVQD (reference sequence). There are 15 residues in the CDR3. CDR3 in amino acids: CASSESIQGDNEQFF. In DNA, the CDR3 is TGCGCCAGCAGTGAGTCTATACAGGGGGATAATGAGCAGTTCTTC.

The chain joins TRBV7-2 to TRBJ1-3, with a tentative D call TRBD1 (6 bases). Trimming shortened V by 5 bases and J by 11 bases, and 16 bases separated the two germline ends. CDR1 is SGHTA and CDR2 is FQGNSA in the germline V gene. The CDR3 extends over 13 amino acids. CDR3 protein: CASSPRDKGSIYF. In nucleotides, the CDR3 is TGTGCCAGCAGCCCTCGGGACAAAGGCTCCATATATTTT. The full variable domain, rest sourced from reference TRBV7-2 and TRBJ1-3, is GAGVSQSPSNKVTEKGKDVELRCDPISGHTALYWYRQSLGQGLEFLIYFQGNSAPDKSGLPSDRFSAERTGGSVSTLTIQRTQQEDSAVYLCASSPRDKGSIYFGEGSWLTVV.

The J gene is TRBJ2-7, the V gene TRBV27, with 7 bases that match TRBD2. CDR3 length: 15 residues. CDR1 MNHEY and CDR2 SMNVEV come from the germline V gene (reference sequence). V gave up 0 bases and J gave up 3 bases; unmatched junction bases: 5. The DNA of the CDR3 is TGTGCCAGCAGTTTATCGAGCGGGGATATCTACGAGCAGTACTTC. It specifies CASSLSSGDIYEQYF.

V usage is TRBV6-4 and J usage is TRBJ2-2; D remains ambiguous. This CDR3 is built from 13 residues. Germline CDR1 MRHNA, CDR2 SNTAGT. V gave up 0 bases and J gave up 7 bases, with 6 bases separating them. DNA of the CDR3: TGTGCCAGCAGTGACTCGGCATTCGGGGAGCTGTTTTTT. Protein product: CASSDSAFGELFF.

This sequence joins TRBV5-6 and TRBJ2-5; D could derive from TRBD1 or TRBD2 (6 bases each). V lost 0 bases and J 5 bases, leaving 14 bases between the germline ends. Germline CDR1 is SGHDT and CDR2 is YYEEEE. The CDR3 loop spans 15 amino acids. CDR3 in DNA: TGTGCCAGCAGCTTGGTGGAGAGGGGGGCGGAGACCCAGTACTTC. Translation: CASSLVERGAETQYF.